This T cell receptor beta chain derives from a study of blood T cell repertoires in COVID-19. Looking at the study overall: There were acute and convalescent COVID-19 samples, and they came from the United States, Italy and Spain. Nucleic acid was either cDNA or gDNA, and it came from T cells, B-cell-depleted T cells, or PBMCs.

The CDR3 is 19 amino acids. V lost 0 bases, J lost 6 bases, and 13 bases stayed unmatched. Germline-derived CDR1 and CDR2 are LGHNA and YNFKEQ. This clone was seen a single time. Authors' processing steps: Estimation of nucleated cell counts relied on the amplification of reference gene primers. Here immunoSEQ multiplex PCR was the method, and the copy in TCRdb shows in-frame clones only, minus some. That table gives V, J and clone size, and the DNA gave D and trimming. The sample lists some 150,000 clones, approximately 90% occurring once. V is TRBV4-2 and J is TRBJ2-1, with TRBD1 matching over 11 bases. The sequence was obtained from a woman in her 70s with acute or convalescent COVID-19. Material for sequencing was peripheral blood. The CDR3 spells CASSQDRDRGILGANEQFF. The CDR3 region has the DNA TGTGCCAGCAGCCAAGATCGGGACAGGGGGATTCTTGGGGCCAATGAGCAGTTCTTC.